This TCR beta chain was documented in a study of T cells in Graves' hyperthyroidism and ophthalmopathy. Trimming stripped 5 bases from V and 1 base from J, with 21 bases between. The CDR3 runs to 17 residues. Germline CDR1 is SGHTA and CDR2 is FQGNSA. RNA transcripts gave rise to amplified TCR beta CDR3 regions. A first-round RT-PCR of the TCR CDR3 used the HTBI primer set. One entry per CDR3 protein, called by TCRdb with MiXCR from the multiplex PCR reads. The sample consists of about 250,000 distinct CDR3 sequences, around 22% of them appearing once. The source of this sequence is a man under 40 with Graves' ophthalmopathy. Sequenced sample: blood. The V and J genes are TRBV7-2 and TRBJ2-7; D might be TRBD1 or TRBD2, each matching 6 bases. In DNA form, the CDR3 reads TGTGCCAGCAGCCTTCGGAGGGGGTCGACGGGTTCCTACGAGCAGTACTTC. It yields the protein CASSLRRGSTGSYEQYF. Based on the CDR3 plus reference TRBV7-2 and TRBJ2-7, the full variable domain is GAGVSQSPSNKVTEKGKDVELRCDPISGHTALYWYRQSLGQGLEFLIYFQGNSAPDKSGLPSDRFSAERTGGSVSTLTIQRTQQEDSAVYLCASSLRRGSTGSYEQYFGPGTRLTVT.